This T cell receptor beta chain was observed in a study of blood T cell repertoires in COVID-19. The CDR3 loop spans 15 amino acids. Trimming at V came to 3 bases and at J to 5 bases, leaving 6 bases not matched to a gene. Germline CDR1 reads SGHTA; CDR2 reads FQGTGA. Method: immunoSEQ multiplex PCR; TCRdb's copy keeps in-frame clones and lacks some. The sample has 300,000 to 400,000 clones, 70% to 90% seen once. The sequencing sample was made of peripheral blood. The V and J genes are TRBV7-3 and TRBJ2-1, with 8 bases that match TRBD1. This TCR derives from an older woman with COVID-19, enrolled during active disease. The CDR3 reads CASSFRQGMDNEQFF. Written as DNA, the CDR3 is TGTGCCAGCAGCTTTAGACAGGGGATGGACAATGAGCAGTTCTTC.